One and the same sample provided the 28 T cell receptor beta chains below, sequenced in a study of vaccination and CD4 T cells after COVID-19. Sequencing of cultured CD4+ T cell DNA used the Oncomine TCR Beta short-read assay. TCRdb redid the calling of the PCR reads with MiXCR, one entry per CDR3 protein. The top ten clones hold around 55% of a sample with thousands of distinct CDR3 sequences, 24% of them seen once. Treatment denoted: roughly 10-day PBMC culture with coronavirus spike peptide pools or control peptides (ViraFEST assay). Their target antigens are unknown. The material was CD4+ T cells from blood, cultured in vitro, obtained after SARS-CoV-2 vaccination. These receptors all come from a human donor who had recovered from COVID-19.

V is TRBV27 and J is TRBJ2-1, with 9 bases lining up with TRBD1. This CDR3 is built from 15 residues. Per the germline V gene, CDR1 is MNHEY and CDR2 is SMNVEV (reference sequence). Trimming cost V 4 bases and J 6 bases; bases outside gene matches: 7. CDR3 sequence: CASSSQDRGFNEQFF. DNA of the CDR3: TGTGCCAGCAGTTCTCAGGACAGGGGCTTCAATGAGCAGTTCTTC.

This clonotype is labeled as medium-sized. The V and J genes are TRBV6-5 and TRBJ2-5; D gene uncertain. Germline CDR1 is MNHEY and CDR2 is SVGAGI. V lost 4 bases and J 5 bases, leaving 8 bases between the germline ends. The CDR3 has 12 amino acids. The CDR3 sequence: CASSSSRETQYF. DNA of the CDR3: TGTGCCAGCAGTTCTTCTCGGGAGACCCAGTACTTC.

This clonotype was observed a few times. The genes are TRBV27 and TRBJ1-5; TRBD1 agrees at 7 bases. The V gene's germline CDR1 is MNHEY and CDR2 SMNVEV (reference sequence). The CDR3 length is 15 residues. V lost 3 bases, J lost 7 bases, and 9 bases stayed unmatched. In DNA form, the CDR3 reads TGTGCCAGCAGTTTGACTAAGGGGGCGAGGCAGCCCCAGCATTTT. This gives the protein CASSLTKGARQPQHF.

This clonotype turned up a few times. The J gene is TRBJ2-7, the V gene TRBV6-5; 10 bases align to TRBD1. J was trimmed by 4 bases and V by 2 bases; bases with no gene match: 5. The CDR3 sequence is 15 residues long. Germline values: CDR1 MNHEY, CDR2 SVGAGI. The CDR3 DNA reads TGTGCCAGCAGTTACGCGGGACAGGGGCTTTACGAGCAGTACTTC. Amino acids: CASSYAGQGLYEQYF.

Relative to its sample, this clonotype is medium-sized (0.01 to 0.1%). The chain recombines TRBV7-2 with TRBJ1-5, with a tentative D call TRBD1 (6 bases). The CDR3 extends over 15 amino acids. V gave up 1 base and J gave up 6 bases, with 13 bases separating them. The germline V gene has CDR1 SGHTA and CDR2 FQGNSA. The CDR3 protein is CASSLVGGESQPQHF. The CDR3 bases are TGTGCCAGCAGCTTAGTTGGGGGCGAGTCTCAGCCCCAGCATTTT.

A few counts support this clonotype. This chain links TRBV20-1 with TRBJ2-1, with D possibly TRBD2 on 6 matching bases. Germline CDR1 reads DFQATT; CDR2 reads SNEGSKA (reference sequence). The length of the CDR3 is 15 residues. The V and J ends lost 0 bases and 6 bases respectively, with 15 bases between them. The CDR3 region is CSARESITSLNEQFF. Written as DNA, the CDR3 is TGCAGTGCTAGAGAAAGTATTACTAGCCTCAATGAGCAGTTCTTC.

This clonotype was seen only a few times. V usage is TRBV11-1 and J usage is TRBJ2-3, with 10 bases that match TRBD2. J was trimmed by 4 bases and V by 2 bases; bases with no gene match: 0. This CDR3 is built from 14 residues. Germline CDR1 reads SGHAT; CDR2 reads FQDESV (reference sequence). The CDR3 DNA is TGTGCCAGCAGCTTACTAGCGGGGGCAGATACGCAGTATTTT. It codes for CASSLLAGADTQYF.

The sample holds many counts of this clonotype. The rearrangement links TRBV20-1 to TRBJ2-7; D may be TRBD2 (6 bases). Trimming stripped 6 bases from V and 4 bases from J, with 19 bases between. Germline values: CDR1 DFQATT, CDR2 SNEGSKA (reference sequence). This CDR3 comprises 14 residues. CDR3 sequence (DNA): TGCAGTGCCACAAAACGGGAGCCTCTTTACGAGCAGTACTTC. It codes for CSATKREPLYEQYF.

On this clonotype itself: This may arise from a read error, as a much more abundant clone is one base away. The gene calls are TRBV6-5 and TRBJ2-7; the D gene is possibly TRBD1 (6 bases). The CDR3 is 15 amino acids. Germline V CDR1 and CDR2: MNHEY, SVGAGI. DNA of the CDR3: TGTGCCAGCAGTTACGGGCAGGGGAGCCCCTACGAGCGGTACTTC. Amino acid sequence: CASSYGQGSPYERYF.

The CDR3 DNA is TGTGCCAGCAGCTCAACTAGCGGGGGTGTTCGCTCCTACAATGAGCAGTTCTTC. Amino acid sequence: CASSSTSGGVRSYNEQFF. The chain has TRBV7-2 and TRBJ2-1, with 11 bases lining up with TRBD2. J gave up 0 bases and V 4 bases, and 8 bases lay outside the gene matches. This CDR3 has 18 residues. CDR1 and CDR2 (germline): SGHTA, FQGNSA.

This clonotype is labeled as medium-sized. The chain couples TRBV20-1 to TRBJ2-5, with 7 bases fitting TRBD1. This CDR3 is built from 14 residues. V gave up 0 bases and J gave up 5 bases; unmatched junction bases: 6. The germline V gene has CDR1 DFQATT and CDR2 SNEGSKA (reference sequence). In nucleotides, the CDR3 is TGCAGTGCTAGAGACCCGACAGGGTGGGAGACCCAGTACTTC. This codes for CSARDPTGWETQYF.

This clonotype was seen a handful of times. As DNA, the CDR3 is TGTGCCAGCAGCCAATCCGGGACAGGAGGCTATGGCTACACCTTC. It specifies CASSQSGTGGYGYTF. The chain combines TRBV4-2 with TRBJ1-2; TRBD1 matches at 8 bases. J lost 4 bases, V lost 2 bases, and 6 bases had no gene match. Germline CDR1 reads LGHNA; CDR2 reads YNFKEQ. This CDR3 comprises 15 residues.

This clonotype was detected ten times or more. V and J are TRBV20-1 and TRBJ2-7, with unresolved D. Trimming removed 0 bases from V and 0 bases from J, with 9 bases in between. The CDR3 has 14 residues. CDR1 and CDR2 (germline): DFQATT, SNEGSKA (reference sequence). CDR3 amino acids: CSARDLPVSYEQYF. CDR3 nucleotides: TGCAGTGCTAGAGATCTCCCCGTCTCCTACGAGCAGTACTTC.

The table lists this clonotype with many counts. The V call is TRBV27, the J call TRBJ1-6, with D uncertain. V lost 2 bases, J lost 15 bases, and 11 bases lay in between. The CDR3 totals 12 residues. Germline V gives CDR1 MNHEY, CDR2 SMNVEV (reference sequence). The CDR3 region is CASSLPTSGLHF. The CDR3 nucleotides read TGTGCCAGCAGTTTACCCACCTCGGGCCTCCACTTT.

This clonotype has at least ten counts. The chain links TRBV6-1 to TRBJ2-7, with D possibly being TRBD1 or TRBD2 (5 bases each). Looked up from germline, CDR1 is MNHNS and CDR2 is SASEGT. The CDR3 is 14 residues long. V was trimmed by 10 bases and J by 4 bases, leaving 20 bases between them. CDR3 sequence reads: CAIRPRGRRYEQYF. The CDR3 DNA reads TGTGCCATCCGGCCCCGGGGACGGCGTTACGAGCAGTACTTC.

This clonotype is classed as hyperexpanded (1% or more). This chain uses TRBV28 with TRBJ1-2; TRBD1 is a possible D gene (6 bases). V lost 2 bases to trimming and J lost 4 bases, with 11 bases between them. Germline V gene lookup returns CDR1 MDHEN and CDR2 SYDVKM. The CDR3 totals 14 residues. CDR3 coding DNA: TGTGCCAGCAGTTTACCACAGGGCCCCTATGGCTACACCTTC. Residues: CASSLPQGPYGYTF.

This clonotype was observed a handful of times. The chain uses TRBV20-1 and TRBJ1-1; possible D gene TRBD1, 5 bases. This CDR3 comprises 12 residues. V lost 5 bases and J lost 5, with 12 bases in between. The germline V gene encodes CDR1 DFQATT and CDR2 SNEGSKA (reference sequence). CDR3 loop: CSARTTETEAFF. In nucleotides, the CDR3 is TGCAGTGCTCGGACGACAGAGACTGAAGCTTTCTTT.

This clonotype was seen more than once but under ten times. V usage is TRBV4-1 and J usage is TRBJ1-2, with 7 bases that match TRBD1. The CDR3 sequence is 16 residues long. J was trimmed by 3 bases and V by 4 bases; bases with no gene match: 11. Germline CDR1 reads MGHRA; CDR2 reads YSYEKL. CDR3 in amino acids: CASSPRQGRGDYGYTF. The CDR3 DNA reads TGCGCCAGCAGCCCGCGACAGGGCCGGGGCGACTATGGCTACACCTTC.

The rearrangement links TRBV20-1 to TRBJ1-1; possibly TRBD1 for D (5 bases). Per the germline V gene, CDR1 is DFQATT and CDR2 is SNEGSKA (reference sequence). Trimming removed 1 base from V and 3 bases from J, with 9 bases in between. The CDR3 length is 13 residues. The CDR3 loop is CSARAGRDTEAFF. The CDR3 DNA reads as TGCAGTGCTAGAGCAGGGAGGGACACTGAAGCTTTCTTT.

This clonotype ranks as large. The chain employs TRBV20-1 and TRBJ1-2, with a weak D call TRBD1 (5 bases). The ends were cut back, 5 bases at V and 6 bases at J, with 16 bases in the middle. Germline V lookup: CDR1 DFQATT, CDR2 SNEGSKA (reference sequence). This CDR3 is built from 13 residues. The CDR3 region is CSAARGGSNGYTF. CDR3 nucleotide sequence: TGCAGTGCTGCGAGGGGAGGGAGTAATGGCTACACCTTC.

The chain links TRBV12-3 or TRBV12-4 to TRBJ1-6, with no clear D. V lost 5 bases and J 8 bases, leaving 10 bases between the germline ends. There are 13 residues in the CDR3. Here the CDR3 reads CASSRGRDSPLHF. In DNA form, the CDR3 reads TGTGCCAGCAGTAGAGGGAGGGATTCACCCCTCCACTTT.

The chain couples TRBV7-9 to TRBJ1-2; D uncertain. Trimming shortened V by 2 bases and J by 2 bases, and 15 bases separated the two germline ends. CDR1 and CDR2 from the germline V gene are SEHNR and FQNEAQ (reference sequence). The CDR3 extends over 16 amino acids. The CDR3: CASSLLGGSLNYGYTF. The CDR3, as DNA: TGTGCCAGCAGCTTACTTGGAGGGTCCCTAAACTATGGCTACACCTTC.

This clonotype was picked up many times. The rearrangement uses TRBV20-1 and TRBJ2-7, with a tentative D call TRBD2 (6 bases). Trimming left V 5 bases short and J 0 bases short, with 8 bases between. Germline-derived CDR1 and CDR2 are DFQATT and SNEGSKA (reference sequence). The length of the CDR3 is 12 residues. The CDR3 loop reads CSAGGSSYEQYF. CDR3 DNA sequence: TGCAGTGCTGGGGGGTCCTCCTACGAGCAGTACTTC.

This clonotype has just a few counts. The V and J genes are TRBV7-2 and TRBJ2-3; D might be TRBD1 (6 bases). Germline V CDR1 and CDR2: SGHTA, FQGNSA. V was trimmed by 6 bases and J by 6 bases, leaving 19 bases between them. This CDR3 has 15 residues. The DNA of the CDR3 is TGTGCCAGCAGTCCGACATCACAGGGCTGGGATACGCAGTATTTT. Translation: CASSPTSQGWDTQYF. Variable domain in full (rest from reference TRBV7-2 and TRBJ2-3): GAGVSQSPSNKVTEKGKDVELRCDPISGHTALYWYRQSLGQGLEFLIYFQGNSAPDKSGLPSDRFSAERTGGSVSTLTIQRTQQEDSAVYLCASSPTSQGWDTQYFGPGTRLTVL.

Only a few counts were recorded for this clonotype. V and J are TRBV10-3 and TRBJ2-3; D is possibly TRBD1 (5 bases). Germline V gives CDR1 ENHRY, CDR2 SYGVKD. CDR3 length: 14 residues. The V gene lost 4 bases and the J gene lost 6 bases, with 14 bases spanning the gap. CDR3 sequence reads: CAISGGRDADTQYF. CDR3 DNA sequence: TGTGCCATCAGTGGGGGCAGGGATGCGGATACGCAGTATTTT.

In this sample, this clonotype turned up a few times. The rearrangement links TRBV20-1 to TRBJ1-6; D not certain. This CDR3 is built from 15 residues. Germline V gene lookup returns CDR1 DFQATT and CDR2 SNEGSKA (reference sequence). Trimming stripped 3 bases from V and 5 bases from J, with 14 bases between. The CDR3: CSARPLAGDNSPLHF. The CDR3 coding sequence is TGCAGTGCTAGGCCCCTGGCAGGAGATAATTCACCCCTCCACTTT.

This clonotype was detected ten times or more. V is TRBV6-1 and J is TRBJ1-5, with D tentatively TRBD1 (5 bases). In germline, CDR1 is MNHNS, CDR2 SASEGT. V lost 11 bases and J 6 bases, leaving 17 bases between the germline ends. CDR3 length: 13 amino acids. CDR3 sequence: CAGARALGQPQHF. The CDR3 nucleotides are TGTGCCGGGGCAAGGGCGTTAGGTCAGCCCCAGCATTTT.

The chain couples TRBV6-2 or TRBV6-3 to TRBJ1-1; D is uncertain. Germline V CDR1 and CDR2: MNHEY, SVGEGT. The CDR3 spans 11 residues. Trimming shortened V by 4 bases and J by 5 bases, and 5 bases separated the two germline ends. The CDR3 sequence: CASSLGTEAFF. CDR3 coding DNA: TGTGCCAGCAGTTTGGGGACTGAAGCTTTCTTT.